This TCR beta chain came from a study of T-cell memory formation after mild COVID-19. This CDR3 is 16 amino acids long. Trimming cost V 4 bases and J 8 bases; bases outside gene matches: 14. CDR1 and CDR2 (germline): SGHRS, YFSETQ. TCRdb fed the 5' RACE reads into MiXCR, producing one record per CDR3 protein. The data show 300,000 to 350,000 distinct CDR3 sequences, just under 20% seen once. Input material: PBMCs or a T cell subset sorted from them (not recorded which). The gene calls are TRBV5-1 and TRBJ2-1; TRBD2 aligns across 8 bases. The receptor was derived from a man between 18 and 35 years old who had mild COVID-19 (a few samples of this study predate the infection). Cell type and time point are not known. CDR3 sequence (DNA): TGCGCCAGCAGCAAACAAGCGGGGGCGACGAGGGATGAGCAGTTCTTC. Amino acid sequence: CASSKQAGATRDEQFF.